This TCR beta chain was identified during a study of blood T cell repertoires in COVID-19. Across the study: Sources were T cells, B-cell-depleted T cells, or PBMCs; the material itself was cDNA or gDNA.

The protocol was immunoSEQ multiplex PCR, while the TCRdb copy is restricted to in-frame clones and leaves out a portion. The table lists 170,000 or so clones, around 87% of them singletons. The receptor was isolated from a young woman who had recovered from COVID-19. Material: peripheral blood.

As DNA, the CDR3 is TGTGCCAGCAGCCCCACCGCCGGGACAAGAGGCCCCGGGGACGAGTCCTACGAGCAGTACGTC. Its translation is CASSPTAGTRGPGDESYEQYV. The chain recombines TRBV6-9 with TRBJ2-7; a possible D gene is TRBD1 (6 bases). The CDR3 is made up of 21 amino acids. Germline-derived CDR1 and CDR2 are MNHGY and SVAAGI. V lost 6 bases and J lost 1, with 34 bases in between.